This TCR beta chain came from a study of T cell responses to AZD1222 COVID-19 vaccine. Broader study findings: Repertoire samples came only from after the peak T cell response. Two AZD1222 administrations were followed by greater Spike-specific TCR breadth and depth.

The method was immunoSEQ multiplex PCR; TCRdb's version includes in-frame clones alone and lacks a portion of them. The sample yields about 200,000 clones, 90% to 95% seen once. V was pared by 5 bases and J by 9 bases, with 12 bases of the junction left unmatched. The CDR3 runs 16 residues. Germline-derived CDR1 and CDR2 are SGHVS and FQNEAQ. Points on this clone: What it recognizes is unknown.

The sample consisted of peripheral blood, taken 28 days after the second dose of the MenACWY control vaccine. The J gene is TRBJ2-1, the V gene TRBV7-8; the match to TRBD2 covers 11 bases. The sequence was obtained from an adult who received the MenACWY meningococcal vaccine as a control. The CDR3 spells CASSAVAGGLGPEQFF. CDR3 nucleotides: TGTGCCAGCAGCGCAGTAGCGGGAGGGCTTGGGCCTGAGCAGTTCTTC.